These 19 T cell receptor beta chains came from one sample sequenced in a study of T cells in tuberculosis. Clones were read by immunoSEQ multiplex PCR, and TCRdb kept only the in-frame ones, dropping some. The table lists around 50,000 clones, 88% of them singletons. Thawed, overnight-rested PBMC were stained with GMM-loaded CD1B tetramer, viability dye and anti-CD3, then sorted. The lipid loaded on the CD1B tetramers was C32 glucose monomycolate from Rhodococcus equi. Material: CD1b-GMM tetramer-negative cells sorted from PBMCs. These receptors all come from an adult woman with latent tuberculosis.

The chain carries TRBV7-9 and TRBJ1-5, with TRBD1 identical over 8 bases. Germline V lookup: CDR1 SEHNR, CDR2 FQNEAQ (reference sequence). Trimming removed 4 bases from V and 3 bases from J; junction bases left unmatched: 5. This CDR3 is 15 amino acids long. The CDR3 loop is CASSSTGALNQPQHF. The CDR3 nucleotides are TGTGCCAGCAGCTCGACAGGGGCCCTCAATCAGCCCCAGCATTTT.

This chain uses TRBV7-3 with TRBJ2-3; no reliable D call. The germline V gene encodes CDR1 SGHTA and CDR2 FQGTGA. V was pared by 5 bases and J by 1 base, with 4 bases between. The CDR3 runs to 12 residues. This CDR3 reads CASSTGTDTQYF. For the CDR3, the DNA is TGTGCCAGCAGCACGGGCACAGATACGCAGTATTTT. The full variable domain, in which reference TRBV7-3 and TRBJ2-3 provide the parts outside the CDR3, is GAGVSQTPSNKVTEKGKYVELRCDPISGHTALYWYRQSLGQGPEFLIYFQGTGAADDSGLPNDRFFAVRPEGSVSTLKIQRTERGDSAVYLCASSTGTDTQYFGPGTRLTVL.

This sequence joins TRBV11-3 and TRBJ2-5; no firm D call. The V gene lost 3 bases and the J gene lost 0 bases, with 11 bases spanning the gap. The CDR3 sequence is 15 residues long. Germline CDR1 is SGHNT and CDR2 is YENEEA. The CDR3, as DNA: TGTGCCAGCAGCTTGAGACAAAGGTACCAAGAGACCCAGTACTTC. It codes for CASSLRQRYQETQYF.

This chain links TRBV6-5 with TRBJ1-2, with TRBD1 matching 12 bases. Per the germline V gene, CDR1 is MNHEY and CDR2 is SVGAGI. The CDR3 runs to 15 residues. Trimming took 5 bases from V and 8 from J; bases not matched to a gene: 9. For the CDR3, the DNA is TGTGCCAGCAGTCGACCGGGACAGGGGGCCGGAGGCTACACCTTC. Translating gives CASSRPGQGAGGYTF.

The chain's CDR3 is CASSVGGGRGEQYF. CDR3 nucleotides: TGTGCCAGCAGCGTAGGAGGAGGGAGGGGAGAGCAGTACTTC. The V and J genes are TRBV9 and TRBJ2-7, with 7 positions matching TRBD2. The CDR3 is 14 amino acids. Per the germline V gene, CDR1 is SGDLS and CDR2 is YYNGEE. The V and J ends lost 0 bases and 7 bases, in that order; junction bases with no gene match: 7.

The chain uses TRBV21-1 and TRBJ1-5. TRBV21-1 is a listed pseudogene. This CDR3 spans 15 amino acids. In DNA, the CDR3 is TGTGCCAGCAGCAAACAGGACTGTGACAATCAGCCCCAGCATTTT. Translation: CASSKQDCDNQPQHF.

The V gene is TRBV7-9, the J gene TRBJ1-4, with D uncertain. V lost 2 bases to trimming and J lost 5 bases, with 15 bases between them. The CDR3 contains 16 residues. Per germline, CDR1 SEHNR and CDR2 FQNEAQ (reference sequence). CDR3 loop: CASSLFGPRLNEKLFF. Written as DNA, the CDR3 is TGTGCCAGCAGCTTATTTGGGCCCAGGTTGAATGAAAAACTGTTTTTT.

This chain connects TRBV1 to TRBJ2-1; TRBD2, as called in the table, went unchecked against the DNA. TRBV1 counts as a pseudogene. This CDR3 is built from 18 residues. CDR3 bases: TGCACCAGCAGTCCAGGACTAGCGGGAGGGGGCACCTACAATGAGCAGTTCTTC. It yields the protein CTSSPGLAGGGTYNEQFF.

The chain employs TRBV30 and TRBJ2-5; tentatively, D is TRBD2 (6 bases). The CDR3 contains 13 residues. Germline V gene lookup returns CDR1 GTSNPN and CDR2 SVGIG (reference sequence). Trimming stripped 0 bases from V and 5 bases from J, with 10 bases between. CDR3 coding DNA: TGTGCCTGGAGTGTACTGGGGAGGGAGACCCAGTACTTC. Amino acid sequence: CAWSVLGRETQYF.

The rearrangement joins TRBV5-4 to TRBJ2-5, with TRBD1 identical over 8 bases. With V trimmed by 2 bases and J by 7 bases, 19 bases remained unmatched. In germline, CDR1 is SGHNT, CDR2 YYREEE (reference sequence). The length of the CDR3 is 18 residues. The CDR3 spells CASSFERSGGAVVGTQYF. CDR3 nucleotide sequence: TGTGCCAGCAGCTTCGAACGATCAGGGGGCGCGGTCGTCGGGACCCAGTACTTC. The full variable domain, rest sourced from reference TRBV5-4 and TRBJ2-5, is ETGVTQSPTHLIKTRGQQVTLRCSSQSGHNTVSWYQQALGQGPQFIFQYYREEENGRGNFPPRFSGLQFPNYSSELNVNALELDDSALYLCASSFERSGGAVVGTQYFGPGTRLLVL.

V gene TRBV5-4 combines with J gene TRBJ1-5; no clear D gene. V lost 0 bases and J 4 bases, leaving 11 bases between the germline ends. CDR3 length: 15 amino acids. Germline V gene data show CDR1 as SGHNT and CDR2 as YYREEE (reference sequence). CDR3 amino acids: CASSLEPGINQPQHF. CDR3 coding DNA: TGTGCCAGCAGCTTGGAGCCGGGGATAAATCAGCCCCAGCATTTT.

The chain is built from TRBV7-8 and TRBJ2-7, with TRBD1 identical over 11 bases. The V gene end was trimmed by 5 bases and the J gene end by 4 bases; junction bases not matched to a gene: 10. This CDR3 is built from 16 residues. Germline CDR1 SGHVS, CDR2 FQNEAQ. The CDR3 sequence is CASSPSGTGGYYEQYF. The CDR3 coding sequence is TGTGCCAGCAGCCCTTCCGGGACAGGGGGGTATTACGAGCAGTACTTC.

This rearrangement joins TRBV5-4 to TRBJ2-5, with D possibly being TRBD2 (5 bases). Per germline, CDR1 SGHNT and CDR2 YYREEE (reference sequence). The CDR3 covers 13 residues. Trimming stripped 4 bases from V and 4 bases from J, with 11 bases between. As DNA, the CDR3 is TGTGCCAGCAGCGGAGGAGGACTAGAGACCCAGTACTTC. It yields the protein CASSGGGLETQYF. Filled out from reference TRBV5-4 and TRBJ2-5, the complete variable domain reads ETGVTQSPTHLIKTRGQQVTLRCSSQSGHNTVSWYQQALGQGPQFIFQYYREEENGRGNFPPRFSGLQFPNYSSELNVNALELDDSALYLCASSGGGLETQYFGPGTRLLVL.

This chain links TRBV5-4 with TRBJ2-7, with 7 nucleotides matching TRBD2. Germline V gene sequence: CDR1 SGHNT, CDR2 YYREEE (reference sequence). The J segment lost 3 bases and the V segment lost 5 bases, leaving 11 bases of the junction unmatched. This CDR3 has 15 residues. The CDR3 DNA is TGTGCCAGCAGTCCCGGGGGGAGGTATCTCTACGAGCAGTACTTC. This sequence encodes CASSPGGRYLYEQYF. The whole variable domain, filled in from reference TRBV5-4 and TRBJ2-7, reads ETGVTQSPTHLIKTRGQQVTLRCSSQSGHNTVSWYQQALGQGPQFIFQYYREEENGRGNFPPRFSGLQFPNYSSELNVNALELDDSALYLCASSPGGRYLYEQYFGPGTRLTVT.

V usage is TRBV28 and J usage is TRBJ2-2; weak D call: TRBD2 (6 bases). Trimming removed 5 bases from V and 4 bases from J, with 14 bases in between. CDR3 length equals 15 residues. CDR1 is MDHEN and CDR2 is SYDVKM in the germline V gene. CDR3 protein: CASSKGGNPTGELFF. As DNA, the CDR3 is TGTGCCAGCAGTAAAGGCGGGAACCCCACCGGGGAGCTGTTTTTT.

This chain joins TRBV5-1 and TRBJ2-3; TRBD1 matches 9 bases. The CDR3 consists of 15 residues. After removal of 4 bases from V and 6 bases from J, the junction contained 9 bases not matched to a gene. Germline lookup yields CDR1 SGHRS and CDR2 YFSETQ. The CDR3 protein is CASSPARTGVDTQYF. The CDR3 coding sequence is TGCGCCAGCAGCCCAGCGAGGACAGGGGTGGATACGCAGTATTTT.

The chain uses TRBV19 and TRBJ1-5; 7 bases map to TRBD1. Germline-derived CDR1 and CDR2 are LNHDA and SQIVND (reference sequence). Trimming took 4 bases from V and 5 from J; bases not matched to a gene: 5. The CDR3 length is 14 residues. In DNA, the CDR3 is TGTGCCAGTAGTAACAGGGGCAGGGATCAGCCCCAGCATTTT. Encoded protein: CASSNRGRDQPQHF.

A remark on this clone: Its ends do not fully match the called genes, so a read error is possible. The chain carries TRBV28 and TRBJ1-1; TRBD1 agrees at 7 bases. The CDR3 consists of 9 residues. Germline V lookup: CDR1 MDHEN, CDR2 SYDVKM. CDR3 amino acids: CASGRWDSF. CDR3 in DNA: TGTGCCAGCGGCCGTTGGGACAGTTTT.

V gene TRBV5-1 combines with J gene TRBJ2-3; 7 bases agree with TRBD2. The CDR3 loop spans 15 amino acids. Germline V lookup: CDR1 SGHRS, CDR2 YFSETQ. V dropped 0 bases and J dropped 4; count of bases not matched to a gene: 5. In DNA, the CDR3 is TGCGCCAGCAGCTTGGCGCGGACTAGGGCAGATACGCAGTATTTT. It is translated as CASSLARTRADTQYF.